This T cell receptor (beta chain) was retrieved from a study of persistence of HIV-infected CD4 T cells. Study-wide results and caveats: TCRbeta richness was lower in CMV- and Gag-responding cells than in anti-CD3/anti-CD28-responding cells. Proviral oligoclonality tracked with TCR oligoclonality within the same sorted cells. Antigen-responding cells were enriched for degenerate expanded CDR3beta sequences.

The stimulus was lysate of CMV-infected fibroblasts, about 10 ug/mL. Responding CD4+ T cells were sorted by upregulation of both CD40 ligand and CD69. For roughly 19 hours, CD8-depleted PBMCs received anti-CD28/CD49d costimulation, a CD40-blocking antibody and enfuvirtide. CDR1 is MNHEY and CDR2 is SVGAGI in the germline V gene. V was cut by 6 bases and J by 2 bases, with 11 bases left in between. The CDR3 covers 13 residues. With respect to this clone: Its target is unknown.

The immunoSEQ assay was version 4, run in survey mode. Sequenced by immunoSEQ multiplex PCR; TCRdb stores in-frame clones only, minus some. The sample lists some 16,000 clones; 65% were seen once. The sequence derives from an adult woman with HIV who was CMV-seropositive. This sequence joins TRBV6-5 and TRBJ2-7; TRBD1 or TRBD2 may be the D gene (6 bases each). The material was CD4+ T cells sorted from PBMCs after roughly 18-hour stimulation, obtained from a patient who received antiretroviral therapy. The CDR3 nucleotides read TGTGCCAGCAGGCGGGACACTACCTACGAGCAGTACGTC. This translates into CASRRDTTYEQYV.